A single sample gave rise to the 15 T cell receptor beta chains below, sequenced in a study of cytomegalovirus exposure and HLA in healthy donors. The primer mix had 60 Vbeta and 13 Jbeta primers. The method was immunoSEQ multiplex PCR; TCRdb's version includes in-frame clones alone and lacks a portion of them. This sample has some 130,000 clones, with 60% to 80% found just once. The specimen was PBMCs. The origin of the receptors is a male donor in good health and CMV-seronegative.

A few counts support this clone. The rearrangement links TRBV5-1 to TRBJ1-1, with TRBD1 matching over 7 bases. Germline lookup yields CDR1 SGHRS and CDR2 YFSETQ. This CDR3 spans 15 amino acids. The trim removed 0 bases at V and 6 bases at J, leaving 8 bases unmatched. CDR3: CASSLAPQGSAEAFF. DNA for the CDR3: TGCGCCAGCAGCTTGGCCCCACAGGGGTCCGCTGAAGCTTTCTTT.

This chain connects TRBV5-3 to TRBJ2-3, with 7 bases identical to TRBD1. TRBV5-3 is reported as an ORF; its role is uncertain. V lost 4 bases and J lost 6; bases outside the gene matches: 8. This CDR3 spans 14 amino acids. The CDR3 sequence: CARSLDRSGDTQYF. The DNA for the CDR3 is TGTGCCAGAAGCCTGGACAGGTCTGGGGATACGCAGTATTTT.

This clone has a handful of counts. The V and J genes are TRBV6-5 and TRBJ2-7, with a tentative D call TRBD1 (7 bases). CDR1 MNHEY and CDR2 SVGAGI come from the germline V gene. V was shortened by 0 bases and J by 11 bases, with 11 bases between the two germline ends. CDR3 length: 12 amino acids. For the CDR3, the DNA is TGTGCCAGCAGTTACTCTGACAGGGAGGAGTACTTC. This gives the protein CASSYSDREEYF.

This clone has more than one count but fewer than ten. The CDR3, as DNA: TGTGCCAGCAGCTTCACGGGACAGAATTCACCCCTCCACTTT. Its translation is CASSFTGQNSPLHF. The chain combines TRBV5-5 with TRBJ1-6; 7 bases map to TRBD1. From germline, CDR1 is SGHKS and CDR2 YYEKEE (reference sequence). The CDR3 has 14 residues. J gave up 7 bases and V 2 bases, and 3 bases lay outside the gene matches.

J is TRBJ1-2 and V is TRBV5-1, with TRBD1 matching over 8 bases. In germline, CDR1 is SGHRS, CDR2 YFSETQ. V lost 4 bases to trimming and J lost 5 bases; unmatched junction nucleotides: 7. This CDR3 comprises 14 residues. CDR3 region: CASSADRGVYGYTF. The CDR3 DNA sequence: TGCGCCAGCAGCGCCGACAGGGGCGTTTATGGCTACACCTTC.

The J gene is TRBJ1-1, the V gene TRBV6-6; D is ambiguous. This CDR3 contains 11 residues. The germline gives CDR1 MNHNY, CDR2 SVGAGI (reference sequence). Between the trimmed V and J ends, which lost 6 bases and 4 bases, there was a span of 6 bases. The CDR3 region is CASSTGTEAFF. The CDR3 nucleotides are TGTGCCAGCAGCACTGGCACTGAAGCTTTCTTT.

This clone has a handful of counts. The rearrangement joins TRBV29-1 to TRBJ2-1; the match to TRBD2 covers 8 bases. The ends lost 7 bases at V and 5 bases at J; junction bases unmatched: 13. Looked up from germline, CDR1 is SQVTM and CDR2 is ANQGSEA. The CDR3 contains 15 residues. The CDR3 DNA reads TGCAGCGCCGGAGGTTTAGCGGGGCCACACAATGAGCAGTTCTTC. Its protein product is CSAGGLAGPHNEQFF.

Regarding this clone: A read error may produce the germline difference seen at one junction end. Other nucleotide sequences in the sample specify the same CDR3. The gene calls are TRBV7-7 and TRBJ1-1; D remains unclear. Germline V lookup: CDR1 SSHAT, CDR2 FNYEAQ (reference sequence). This CDR3 region has 18 residues. CDR3 loop: CASSRIPRVVLMNTEAFF. The CDR3 nucleotides are TGTGCTAGCAGCCGGATACCTAGAGTAGTTTTAATGAACACTGAAGCTTTCTTT.

The CDR3 DNA reads TGTGCCAGCAGCTTGGCTGACTCTGGAAACACCATATATTTT. It yields the protein CASSLADSGNTIYF. This chain joins TRBV11-3 and TRBJ1-3; the D is unclear. Germline V gene data show CDR1 as SGHNT and CDR2 as YENEEA. The CDR3 has 14 residues. The germline V and J ends were trimmed by 3 bases and 0 bases, with 6 bases remaining between them.

The chain employs TRBV6-5 and TRBJ1-2; 9 bases agree with TRBD1. The CDR3 sequence is 16 residues long. Germline V gene lookup returns CDR1 MNHEY and CDR2 SVGAGI. Trimming cost V 2 bases and J 2 bases; bases outside gene matches: 6. The CDR3 sequence: CASSYTTGGKNYGYTF. The CDR3 bases are TGTGCCAGCAGTTACACGACAGGGGGAAAGAACTATGGCTACACCTTC.

The gene calls are TRBV2 and TRBJ2-5, with 11 bases that match TRBD2. CDR1 and CDR2 from the germline V gene are SNHLY and FYNNEI. This CDR3 region has 16 residues. Unmatched junction bases numbered 13, after V lost 6 bases and J lost 7 bases. The CDR3 is CASSPGPDTSGGTQYF. The CDR3 DNA sequence: TGTGCCAGCAGCCCCGGACCTGATACTAGCGGGGGGACCCAGTACTTC.

V and J are TRBV6-6 and TRBJ1-1; 8 positions match TRBD1. Germline V gene sequence: CDR1 MNHNY, CDR2 SVGAGI (reference sequence). Unmatched junction bases numbered 6, after V lost 5 bases and J lost 4 bases. CDR3 length equals 14 residues. The CDR3 DNA reads TGTGCCAGCAGTACCACAGGGGGTATCACTGAAGCTTTCTTT. Translating gives CASSTTGGITEAFF.

This chain links TRBV7-9 with TRBJ1-5; D uncertain. Germline V gene data show CDR1 as SEHNR and CDR2 as FQNEAQ (reference sequence). The ends were cut back, 1 base at V and 3 bases at J, with 16 bases in the middle. The CDR3 is made up of 17 amino acids. The CDR3 DNA reads as TGTGCCAGCAGCTTAGGAGCCTCCGGTCCGTACAATCAGCCCCAGCATTTT. This sequence encodes CASSLGASGPYNQPQHF.

The J gene is TRBJ2-3, the V gene TRBV4-3; the D gene is possibly TRBD1 (6 bases). The CDR3 length is 16 residues. Germline lookup yields CDR1 LGHNA and CDR2 YSLEER. The V gene lost 2 bases and the J gene lost 4 bases, with 16 bases spanning the gap. CDR3 sequence: CASSQRDTHRPDTQYF. The DNA for the CDR3 is TGCGCCAGCAGCCAACGGGACACCCACCGCCCAGATACGCAGTATTTT.

This chain links TRBV23-1 with TRBJ1-5; a weak D match, TRBD1 (6 bases). TRBV23-1 is assigned to the ORF class and has an uncertain function. Trimming removed 3 bases at V and 3 bases at J, with 18 bases between. The CDR3 runs 17 residues. For the CDR3, the DNA is TGCGCCAGCAGTCACCCCTGCAGGAACAGGGACAATCAGCCCCAGCATTTT. It codes for CASSHPCRNRDNQPQHF.